Following are 18 T cell receptor beta chains from one sample sequenced in a study of CD8+ T cells in alopecia areata (dated 2018 in TCRdb). Library construction relied on the immunoSEQ multiplex PCR assay. For TCR sequencing, RNA was extracted from every sample and reverse transcribed into cDNA to serve as template. TCRdb took this table from immuneACCESS and kept in-frame rearrangements with V and J called. Such tables lack part of the clones; where checked against another copy, unresolved V genes explain under half of the gap, and the rest is unexplained. Present in this sample are more than 110,000 clones, roughly 52% of which were seen just once. Roughly 15% of the sample belongs to the ten largest clones. Explained via the paper, the time point label denotes: about 4 weeks on oral tofacitinib. What this sample's treatment or condition label stands for: oral pan-JAK inhibitor, 5-10 mg twice daily.

The material was CD8+ T cells sorted from blood, obtained at week 4, from a patient treated with tofacitinib. All receptors come from a human donor with alopecia areata.

The J gene is TRBJ2-1, the V gene TRBV7-8; possibly TRBD1 or TRBD2 for D (5 bases each). Deletions cut 3 bases from V and 0 bases from J, with 12 bases between. The CDR3 is 16 residues long. From germline, CDR1 is SGHVS and CDR2 FQNEAQ. The CDR3 here is CASSFVGGSSYNEQFF. The CDR3 DNA is TGTGCCAGCAGCTTTGTTGGGGGAAGCTCCTACAATGAGCAGTTCTTC.

V and J are TRBV7-9 and TRBJ2-7, with D unclear. V lost 4 bases and J 5 bases, leaving 12 bases between the germline ends. Germline V gene sequence: CDR1 SEHNR, CDR2 FQNEAQ (reference sequence). This CDR3 comprises 13 residues. The CDR3 reads CASSSAFSNEQYF. DNA of the CDR3: TGTGCCAGCAGCTCTGCTTTCTCGAACGAGCAGTACTTC.

The J gene is TRBJ2-5, the V gene TRBV4-3; 11 bases are a match to TRBD2. Germline CDR1 LGHNA, CDR2 YSLEER. The trim removed 0 bases at V and 2 bases at J, leaving 8 bases unmatched. The CDR3 loop spans 18 amino acids. In DNA form, the CDR3 reads TGCGCCAGCAGCCAAGAAGGTCCGGGACTAGCGGAACAAGAGACCCAGTACTTC. Translating it yields CASSQEGPGLAEQETQYF.

This clone has only a few counts. This sequence joins TRBV30 and TRBJ1-5; TRBD1 might be the D (5 bases). Trimming took off 2 bases at V and 8 bases at J, with 10 bases between the two ends. The CDR3 is made up of 12 amino acids. The germline V gene encodes CDR1 GTSNPN and CDR2 SVGIG (reference sequence). CDR3 coding DNA: TGTGCCTGGAGTTCCCTGGGGGAGCCCCAGCATTTT. This translates into CAWSSLGEPQHF.

The rearrangement links TRBV29-1 to TRBJ2-1; D is ambiguous. CDR1 and CDR2 (germline): SQVTM, ANQGSEA. V lost 4 bases, J lost 0 bases, and 7 bases lay in between. The CDR3 contains 13 residues. The CDR3 protein is CSVVASSYNEQFF. CDR3 coding DNA: TGCAGCGTTGTCGCCAGCTCCTACAATGAGCAGTTCTTC.

The V and J genes are TRBV7-9 and TRBJ2-5; D perhaps matches TRBD1 (5 bases). The germline V gene has CDR1 SEHNR and CDR2 FQNEAQ (reference sequence). This CDR3 has 10 residues. Trimming removed 1 base at V and 14 bases at J, with 8 bases between. Written as DNA, the CDR3 is TGTGCCAGCAGCTTAGAGGACATTTACTTC. This translates into CASSLEDIYF.

CDR3 DNA sequence: TGTGCCAGCAGCTTTGGGAGGGCTGAAGCTTTCTTT. This gives the protein CASSFGRAEAFF. The chain combines TRBV5-4 with TRBJ1-1; D is uncertain. The CDR3 consists of 12 residues. CDR1 is SGHNT and CDR2 is YYREEE in the germline V gene (reference sequence). V dropped 2 bases and J dropped 6 bases, with 8 bases sitting between them.

The CDR3 nucleotides are TGTGCCAGCAGTTCCCCCGGGAGCTCCTACGAGCAGTACTTC. Amino acid sequence: CASSSPGSSYEQYF. The V and J genes are TRBV6-5 and TRBJ2-7; D might be TRBD2 (6 bases). The CDR3 runs to 14 residues. Germline V gene sequence: CDR1 MNHEY, CDR2 SVGAGI. Trimming removed 4 bases at V and 0 bases at J, with 10 bases between.

A few counts support this clone. The gene calls are TRBV9 and TRBJ2-7; TRBD1 agrees at 7 bases. The CDR3 contains 15 residues. V lost 4 bases and J lost 2; bases outside the gene matches: 9. Germline V gene sequence: CDR1 SGDLS, CDR2 YYNGEE. This CDR3 reads CASSPSTGYPYEQYF. CDR3 nucleotides: TGTGCCAGCAGCCCATCGACAGGGTACCCCTACGAGCAGTACTTC.

In the case of this clone: Additional DNA sequences in this sample encode the identical CDR3. The CDR3 nucleotides read TGTGCCACCAGCAGAGATAGGGACGAGCAGTACTTC. Amino acid sequence: CATSRDRDEQYF. This sequence joins TRBV15 and TRBJ2-7; D is unresolved. CDR1 LNHNV and CDR2 YYDKDF come from the germline V gene (reference sequence). The length of the CDR3 is 12 residues. Trimming pared 0 bases from V and 5 bases from J, leaving 5 bases between.

This rearrangement joins TRBV29-1 to TRBJ1-2; perhaps TRBD1 as D (6 bases). Germline CDR1 and CDR2: SQVTM and ANQGSEA. V was shortened by 5 bases and J by 4 bases, with 11 bases between the two germline ends. There are 12 residues in the CDR3. The CDR3 protein is CSVLDRFYGYTF. The CDR3 bases are TGCAGCGTTCTAGACAGGTTCTATGGCTACACCTTC.

This clone was observed at least ten times. The V gene is TRBV19, the J gene TRBJ1-1; D not resolved. V was cut by 6 bases and J by 8 bases, with 13 bases left in between. CDR1 and CDR2 (germline): LNHDA, SQIVND (reference sequence). CDR3 length: 12 amino acids. The CDR3 sequence: CASSDLDSEAFF. The CDR3 region has the DNA TGTGCCAGTAGCGACCTAGATTCCGAAGCTTTCTTT.

J is TRBJ2-7 and V is TRBV13, with D uncertain. This CDR3 region has 11 residues. V was shortened by 3 bases and J by 0 bases, with 0 bases between the two germline ends. The germline CDR1 and CDR2 sequences are PRHDT and FYEKMQ (reference sequence). CDR3 residues: CASSFSYEQYF. In DNA form, the CDR3 reads TGTGCCAGCAGCTTCTCCTACGAGCAGTACTTC.

The chain employs TRBV4-3 and TRBJ2-2, with TRBD2 matching over 7 bases. V trimming: 0 bases; J trimming: 6 bases; junction bases outside the gene matches: 7. This CDR3 comprises 16 residues. Germline loops: CDR1 LGHNA, CDR2 YSLEER. CDR3 bases: TGCGCCAGCAGCCAAGATGGACTAGGTTCTCCCGGGGAGCTGTTTTTT. Protein product: CASSQDGLGSPGELFF.

The V and J genes are TRBV5-6 and TRBJ2-1, with D unresolved. The V gene lost 1 base and the J gene lost 0 bases, with 20 bases spanning the gap. CDR1 and CDR2 (germline): SGHDT, YYEEEE. This CDR3 has 19 residues. DNA for the CDR3: TGTGCCAGCAGCTTGTATCTTGTAACAGTCAAACCCTCCTACAATGAGCAGTTCTTC. This gives the protein CASSLYLVTVKPSYNEQFF.

V and J are TRBV29-1 and TRBJ2-5, with unresolved D. The V end lost 4 bases, the J end lost 3 bases, and 12 bases lay between the germline ends. Germline V gene lookup returns CDR1 SQVTM and CDR2 ANQGSEA. The CDR3 length is 13 residues. The CDR3, as DNA: TGCAGCGTTGTAGAGACCGAGAAAGAGACCCAGTACTTC. The encoded protein is CSVVETEKETQYF.

This rearrangement joins TRBV29-1 to TRBJ1-4, with 7 bases that match TRBD1. Germline V lookup: CDR1 SQVTM, CDR2 ANQGSEA. V gave up 4 bases and J gave up 8 bases; unmatched junction bases: 7. The CDR3 loop spans 13 amino acids. CDR3 in DNA: TGCAGCGTTGTTAGACAGGGAGAGGAAAAACTGTTTTTT. Protein: CSVVRQGEEKLFF.

CDR3 nucleotides: TGTGCCAGCAGCTGGGGACAGGGGGAAAAACTGTTTTTT. This translates into CASSWGQGEKLFF. The chain combines TRBV5-6 with TRBJ1-4; 10 nucleotides align to TRBD1. Losses at the gene ends were 3 bases for V and 8 bases for J; bases not matched to a gene: 1. The CDR3 contains 13 residues. In germline, CDR1 is SGHDT, CDR2 YYEEEE.